These T cell receptor beta chains were read from a single sample in a study of spatial heterogeneity in lung cancer. Each CDR3 protein gets one entry after TCRdb re-called the 5' RACE reads with MiXCR. This table holds 50,000 to 65,000 distinct CDR3 sequences, roughly 7% found once. The material sequenced was PBMCs, taken at surgery. The receptors originated from a female donor with early-stage non-small cell lung cancer. CDR3s include the opening cysteine and the closing phenylalanine or tryptophan. D genes are given only for firm matches. Size tells how often a clone was seen (once, few, many) or the class of an expanded clone, and some rows leave it out.

J gene | clone size | D gene | V gene | CDR3 protein | CDR3 DNA
TRBJ1-1 | - | - | TRBV12-3/TRBV12-4 | CASSPTGANTEAFF | TGTGCCAGCAGTCCGACCGGGGCGAACACTGAAGCTTTCTTT
TRBJ2-5 | few | - | TRBV28 | CASSFVETQYF | TGTGCCAGCAGTTTTGTAGAGACCCAGTACTTC
TRBJ1-4 | few | TRBD1 | TRBV7-8 | CASSSGTGYEKLFF | TGTGCCAGCAGCTCCGGGACAGGGTACGAAAAACTGTTTTTT
TRBJ1-3 | many | - | TRBV20-1 | CSAQGSGGNTIYF | TGCAGTGCCCAGGGATCGGGCGGAAACACCATATATTTT
TRBJ1-1 | many | - | TRBV7-9 | CATGRMNTEAFF | TGTGCCACCGGGCGGATGAACACTGAAGCTTTCTTT
TRBJ2-2 | few | TRBD1 | TRBV7-2 | CASSVSGGTGELFF | TGTGCCAGCAGCGTTTCAGGGGGCACCGGGGAGCTGTTTTTT
TRBJ1-1 | many | - | TRBV7-3 | CASSLHPLGTEAFF | TGTGCCAGCAGCTTACATCCACTCGGGACTGAAGCTTTCTTT
TRBJ2-3 | - | - | TRBV27 | CASSLEPDTQYF | TGTGCCAGCAGTTTGGAGCCAGATACGCAGTATTTT
TRBJ2-7 | many | TRBD2 | TRBV18 | CASSPLQGKDSGTEQYF | TGTGCCAGCTCACCACTACAGGGTAAGGATAGCGGGACCGAGCAGTACTTC
TRBJ2-5 | many | - | TRBV5-1 | CASRNRDKKETQYF | TGCGCCAGCAGAAACCGGGACAAGAAAGAGACCCAGTACTTC
TRBJ2-7 | - | - | TRBV5-1 | CASSGGVTYEQYF | TGCGCCAGCAGCGGCGGGGTTACCTACGAGCAGTACTTC
TRBJ2-3 | - | TRBD1 | TRBV7-9 | CASSSTGNTDTQYF | TGTGCCAGCAGCTCGACAGGGAACACAGATACGCAGTATTTT
TRBJ2-1 | few | TRBD2 | TRBV30 | CAYQLAGVYNEQFF | TGTGCCTACCAACTAGCGGGGGTTTACAATGAGCAGTTCTTC
TRBJ1-1 | - | - | TRBV10-3 | CAIANMNTEAFF | TGTGCCATCGCCAATATGAACACTGAAGCTTTCTTT
TRBJ1-2 | - | TRBD1 | TRBV20-1 | CSARPPGTGGGYTF | TGCAGTGCTAGACCCCCCGGGACAGGGGGTGGCTACACCTTC
TRBJ2-7 | - | - | TRBV2 | CASEQGKTQQYF | TGTGCCAGCGAACAGGGAAAAACACAGCAGTACTTC
TRBJ2-5 | few | TRBD2 | TRBV7-2 | CASSLARASGGIQETQYF | TGTGCCAGCAGCTTAGCGCGGGCTAGCGGGGGGATCCAAGAGACCCAGTACTTC
TRBJ1-6 | - | TRBD1 | TRBV28 | CASTRRGDSPLHF | TGTGCCAGCACTCGCAGGGGGGATTCACCCCTCCACTTT
TRBJ1-5 | many | - | TRBV6-6 | CASSYSIPSAGGQHF | TGTGCCAGCAGTTACTCGATCCCATCGGCCGGTGGCCAGCATTTT
TRBJ2-2 | - | TRBD1 | TRBV5-1 | CASSFGTATGELFF | TGCGCCAGCAGCTTTGGGACAGCCACCGGGGAGCTGTTTTTT
TRBJ2-2 | many | - | TRBV20-1 | CSARDKSGHTTGELFF | TGCAGTGCTAGAGATAAATCGGGCCACACCACCGGGGAGCTGTTTTTT
TRBJ2-3 | many | TRBD1 | TRBV28 | CASTWGTGGVDTQYF | TGTGCCAGCACCTGGGGGACAGGGGGCGTAGATACGCAGTATTTT
TRBJ1-1 | few | TRBD1 | TRBV10-3 | CAISTGGWTEAFF | TGTGCCATCAGTACAGGGGGATGGACTGAAGCTTTCTTT
TRBJ1-2 | - | - | TRBV19 | CASSIAALRGNGYTF | TGTGCCAGTAGTATCGCGGCCCTGAGAGGGAATGGCTACACCTTC
TRBJ2-7 | many | - | TRBV20-1 | CSARGVSLASEQYF | TGCAGTGCTAGGGGGGTATCACTCGCCTCCGAGCAGTACTTC
TRBJ2-7 | many | - | TRBV3-1 | CASSPGASYEQYF | TGTGCCAGCAGCCCGGGGGCCTCCTACGAGCAGTACTTC
TRBJ2-7 | many | - | TRBV2 | CASISRGYEQYF | TGTGCCAGCATTTCCAGGGGCTACGAGCAGTACTTC
TRBJ1-1 | few | TRBD1 | TRBV28 | CASSLFRGRRGTEAFF | TGTGCCAGCAGTTTATTCAGGGGGCGCCGTGGCACTGAAGCTTTCTTT
TRBJ1-1 | many | - | TRBV10-3 | CAISEVGDTNRFF | TGTGCCATCAGTGAGGTTGGGGACACTAATCGCTTCTTT
TRBJ1-2 | - | - | TRBV20-1 | CSAPWAVNYGYTF | TGCAGTGCTCCCTGGGCCGTTAACTATGGCTACACCTTC
TRBJ2-5 | many | - | TRBV7-8 | CASSSARGDETQYF | TGTGCCAGCAGCTCGGCTCGGGGTGATGAGACCCAGTACTTC
TRBJ2-3 | - | - | TRBV2 | CASAGGGTDTQYF | TGTGCCAGCGCCGGGGGCGGCACAGATACGCAGTATTTT
TRBJ2-3 | many | - | TRBV20-1 | CSAPLQRSTDTQYF | TGCAGTGCTCCCTTACAGCGTAGCACAGATACGCAGTATTTT
TRBJ2-5 | many | - | TRBV6-5 | CASSYTAVETQYF | TGTGCCAGCAGTTATACGGCGGTAGAGACCCAGTACTTC
TRBJ1-5 | many | - | TRBV6-2/TRBV6-3 | CASTTGDQPQHF | TGTGCCAGCACGACAGGCGATCAGCCCCAGCATTTT
TRBJ2-7 | many | - | TRBV28 | CASSFLAVSMEQYF | TGTGCCAGCAGTTTCCTTGCTGTTTCAATGGAGCAGTACTTC
TRBJ2-5 | many | TRBD2 | TRBV20-1 | CSASPGLAGGETQYF | TGCAGTGCTAGTCCCGGACTAGCGGGGGGAGAGACCCAGTACTTC
TRBJ2-7 | - | - | TRBV5-1 | CASRTGTTSYEQYF | TGCGCCAGCCGCACCGGGACAACTTCCTACGAGCAGTACTTC
TRBJ1-4 | many | TRBD1 | TRBV5-4 | CASSPAGQGGEKLFF | TGTGCCAGCAGCCCGGCAGGGCAGGGGGGTGAAAAACTGTTTTTT
TRBJ2-5 | - | TRBD2 | TRBV10-3 | CAISGLAGETQYF | TGTGCCATCAGCGGACTAGCCGGGGAGACCCAGTACTTC